These T cell receptor beta chains were read from a single sample in a study of cytomegalovirus exposure and HLA in healthy donors. Clones were read by immunoSEQ multiplex PCR, and TCRdb kept only the in-frame ones, dropping some. The sample includes 110,000 or so clones, approximately 80% seen only once; the top ten take 2.2%. Source material: PBMCs. These receptors came from a woman aged 25 to 39 in good health and CMV-seronegative. CDR3s leave out the opening cysteine and the closing phenylalanine or tryptophan. The D gene is left open where the match is weak. A row's size may be missing; if present it is once, few, many or a size class.

ASSLALGEF	.	TRBJ2-1	9	.	TRBV7-9
ASSPSFGTGIYEQY	.	TRBJ2-7	14	TRBD1	TRBV4-1
ASSQKLTGAKNIQY	.	TRBJ2-4	14	.	TRBV14
ASSPSPISPLH	few	TRBJ1-6	11	.	TRBV5-6
ASKSATGNNEKLF	few	TRBJ1-4	13	.	TRBV5-1
ASSPRSRELTEEQY	.	TRBJ2-7	14	.	TRBV5-1
ASSVTSGRSIGELF	.	TRBJ2-2	14	TRBD2	TRBV9
ASSDGLASYNEQF	.	TRBJ2-1	13	TRBD2	TRBV6-1
ASSFSGVGTEAF	.	TRBJ1-1	12	.	TRBV5-1
ATKRSGRFLAKNIQY	.	TRBJ2-4	15	TRBD2	TRBV7-2
ASSLPGATDTQY	.	TRBJ2-3	12	.	TRBV28
ASSYFDWSSYEQY	.	TRBJ2-7	13	.	TRBV6-5
ASYLGTGGQETQY	few	TRBJ2-5	13	TRBD2	TRBV5-1
ASSVDGDWANYGYT	.	TRBJ1-2	14	.	TRBV9
ASTMGGLNTEAF	.	TRBJ1-1	12	.	TRBV6-1
ASSPNSSSNTEAF	.	TRBJ1-1	13	.	TRBV18
SKQEPHGYT	few	TRBJ1-2	9	.	TRBV20-1
ASRRPKTGNTGELF	few	TRBJ2-2	14	.	TRBV7-8
ASSLGLNQPQH	.	TRBJ1-5	11	.	TRBV11-1
ASSLGLAGGPDEQY	.	TRBJ2-7	14	TRBD2	TRBV11-3
ASSLVGVSYNEQF	.	TRBJ2-1	13	.	TRBV28
ASTAGLLYEQY	.	TRBJ2-7	11	.	TRBV19
ASSLTAGGAYNEQF	.	TRBJ2-1	14	TRBD1	TRBV5-6
ASSQPGRRLYNEQF	few	TRBJ2-1	14	.	TRBV4-1
ATSTGLAGIEQF	.	TRBJ2-1	12	TRBD2	TRBV15
ASSQDSPGLLGTGELF	few	TRBJ2-2	16	.	TRBV4-3
ASSISNRGGNEQY	.	TRBJ2-7	13	.	TRBV11-2
ASSQRGGPYSNQPQH	.	TRBJ1-5	15	.	TRBV27
AWDEGVAMKQF	.	TRBJ2-1	11	.	TRBV30
ASSEGTSVTDTQY	.	TRBJ2-3	13	TRBD2	TRBV10-2
ASRRRAGSRTDTQY	.	TRBJ2-3	14	.	TRBV5-1
AWRAAGGTLIYT	.	TRBJ1-2	12	TRBD1	TRBV30
ASSLVPRAGGELF	.	TRBJ2-2	13	.	TRBV11-2
ASSEYSGGGRFHNEQF	.	TRBJ2-1	16	TRBD2	TRBV25-1
SVLLAERAYEQY	.	TRBJ2-7	12	TRBD2	TRBV29-1
ASSQETGPWGYT	few	TRBJ1-2	12	.	TRBV7-2
ASRGEGLRGYSNQPQH	.	TRBJ1-5	16	.	TRBV27
ASSSRQGYTDTQY	.	TRBJ2-3	13	TRBD1	TRBV27
ASSGLAGGSYEQY	.	TRBJ2-7	13	TRBD2	TRBV10-1
ASTQGQRSGNTIY	.	TRBJ1-3	13	.	TRBV6-1
ASSSQTSGRVPEQF	.	TRBJ2-1	14	TRBD2	TRBV25-1
ASSKAQGTISPDTQY	.	TRBJ2-3	15	.	TRBV21-1
ASSSGLDYEQY	.	TRBJ2-7	11	.	TRBV7-9
ASRFTSTSTDTQY	.	TRBJ2-3	13	.	TRBV7-2
ASRRTGGDETQY	.	TRBJ2-5	12	TRBD1	TRBV19